This passage covers 29 T cell receptor beta chains from one sample sequenced in a study of blood T cells in healthy people across ages. Using a J-beta primer mix together with a sample-barcoded 5' primer, a second PCR was run for roughly 6 to 12 cycles. TCRdb processed the 5' RACE reads anew with MiXCR; each CDR3 protein has one entry. The sample consists of roughly 550,000 distinct CDR3 sequences, 24% of them appearing once. This sample also belongs to another study, concerning T cells of mothers and their children.

Input material: blood. These receptors were collected from a boy between 5 and 17 years old in good health.

This clonotype was observed once. The chain uses TRBV18 and TRBJ1-1; D ambiguous. Per germline, CDR1 KGHSH and CDR2 LQKENI. The V end lost 6 bases, the J end lost 7 bases, and 15 bases lay between the germline ends. This CDR3 comprises 13 residues. CDR3 coding DNA: TGTGCCAGCTCCTTTGAGGCAGGCGGTGAAGCTTTCTTT. Translating gives CASSFEAGGEAFF.

The chain recombines TRBV11-2 with TRBJ2-7; D unresolved. Germline values: CDR1 SGHAT, CDR2 FQNNGV. V was trimmed by 5 bases and J by 6 bases, leaving 14 bases between them. The CDR3 extends over 13 amino acids. The CDR3: CASSHKGVREQYF. The DNA for the CDR3 is TGTGCCAGCAGCCATAAGGGTGTCCGCGAGCAGTACTTC.

The rearrangement uses TRBV28 and TRBJ2-1; D remains unclear. The V end was cut by 2 bases, the J end by 13 bases, with 12 bases between. Germline values: CDR1 MDHEN, CDR2 SYDVKM. This CDR3 is 12 amino acids long. This CDR3 reads CASSLAAVGQFF. The CDR3 DNA is TGTGCCAGCAGTTTAGCCGCCGTGGGTCAGTTCTTC.

The table lists this clonotype with a few counts. The gene calls are TRBV6-5 and TRBJ1-1; D unclear. The germline V gene encodes CDR1 MNHEY and CDR2 SVGAGI. V lost 6 bases and J 1 base, leaving 9 bases between the germline ends. The CDR3 is 13 amino acids. CDR3 residues: CASSPSGNTEAFF. CDR3 sequence (DNA): TGTGCCAGCAGCCCCTCAGGGAACACTGAAGCTTTCTTT.

This clonotype was picked up a small number of times. The CDR3 is CASSLPRQGAIDTQYF. DNA for the CDR3: TGTGCCAGCAGCTTACCCCGACAGGGGGCGATTGATACGCAGTATTTT. The rearrangement joins TRBV7-9 to TRBJ2-3; 10 bases agree with TRBD1. Germline V gene data show CDR1 as SEHNR and CDR2 as FQNEAQ (reference sequence). This CDR3 has 16 amino acids. The V gene end was trimmed by 2 bases and the J gene end by 6 bases; junction bases not matched to a gene: 8.

The gene calls are TRBV6-2 or TRBV6-3 and TRBJ2-7, with 7 bases lining up with TRBD2. The V segment lost 7 bases and the J segment 5 bases; nucleotides outside the gene matches: 11. The CDR3 length is 14 residues. Germline loops: CDR1 MNHEY, CDR2 SVGEGT. The CDR3 here is CASITPGGRDEQYF. Written as DNA, the CDR3 is TGTGCCAGCATCACTCCGGGGGGACGGGACGAGCAGTACTTC.

The rearrangement joins TRBV15 to TRBJ2-4, with 8 bases that match TRBD2. J gave up 0 bases and V 1 base, and 5 bases lay outside the gene matches. The CDR3 length is 17 residues. From germline, CDR1 is LNHNV and CDR2 YYDKDF (reference sequence). CDR3 sequence reads: CATSRGRAGEAKNIQYF. Written as DNA, the CDR3 is TGTGCCACCAGCAGAGGCAGAGCGGGAGAAGCCAAAAACATTCAGTACTTC.

This clonotype was observed a few times. The chain joins TRBV2 to TRBJ2-1; 9 bases map to TRBD1. This CDR3 contains 17 residues. In germline, CDR1 is SNHLY, CDR2 FYNNEI. V shed 5 bases, J shed 1 base, and the junction held 9 bases outside the gene matches. The DNA for the CDR3 is TGTGCCAGCAGTTTCAAAACCGGGACAGGGTCCTACAATGAGCAGTTCTTC. Amino acids: CASSFKTGTGSYNEQFF.

The rearrangement joins TRBV20-1 to TRBJ2-1; 7 bases line up with TRBD2. The CDR3 is 13 amino acids. Germline V CDR1 and CDR2: DFQATT, SNEGSKA (reference sequence). V shed 3 bases, J shed 7 bases, and the junction held 6 bases outside the gene matches. The CDR3 DNA reads TGCAGTGCTAGCGGGACTATAGGGAATGAGCAGTTCTTC. This codes for CSASGTIGNEQFF.

This clonotype was observed a handful of times. This chain links TRBV10-3 with TRBJ1-2; weak D call: TRBD1 (6 bases). V was clipped by 0 bases and J by 10 bases, with 18 bases between them. CDR1 is ENHRY and CDR2 is SYGVKD in the germline V gene. The CDR3 has 15 amino acids. The CDR3 DNA reads as TGTGCCATCAGTGAGTCGACTTACGTACAGGGCGACTACACCTTC. Residues: CAISESTYVQGDYTF.

This clonotype has just one count. The junction departs from germline at one end; a sequencing error may be responsible. The rearrangement uses TRBV29-1 and TRBJ1-2; D is perhaps TRBD1 (5 bases). Germline CDR1 SQVTM, CDR2 ANQGSEA. CDR3 length: 13 amino acids. The CDR3 reads CSVAGREAYGHTF. The CDR3 coding sequence is TGCAGCGTTGCGGGCAGGGAGGCCTATGGCCACACCTTC.

This clonotype was counted ten times or more. This rearrangement joins TRBV5-1 to TRBJ2-6, with D hard to call. The CDR3 has 14 amino acids. The V gene's germline CDR1 is SGHRS and CDR2 YFSETQ. Trimming stripped 2 bases from V and 4 bases from J, with 7 bases between. The CDR3 protein is CASSLRVGANVLTF. CDR3 coding DNA: TGCGCCAGCAGCTTAAGGGTGGGGGCCAACGTCCTGACTTTC.

This clonotype was found once. The chain combines TRBV7-9 with TRBJ1-4; 7 bases line up with TRBD1. The CDR3 has 14 residues. V shed 5 bases, J shed 7 bases, and the junction held 7 bases outside the gene matches. The germline gives CDR1 SEHNR, CDR2 FQNEAQ (reference sequence). CDR3 coding DNA: TGTGCCAGCAGCCTTACAGGGGCAAGTGAAAAACTGTTTTTT. This gives the protein CASSLTGASEKLFF.

This clonotype has only a few counts. The gene calls are TRBV11-2 and TRBJ2-2; D not resolved. The CDR3 covers 15 residues. In germline, CDR1 is SGHAT, CDR2 FQNNGV. Trimming left V 5 bases short and J 2 bases short, with 12 bases between. The CDR3: CASSPVSGNTGELFF. Here the CDR3 DNA reads TGTGCCAGCAGCCCCGTGTCTGGAAACACCGGGGAGCTGTTTTTT.

This clonotype was detected only a few times. The gene calls are TRBV9 and TRBJ2-5; D may correspond to TRBD1 or TRBD2 (5 bases each). The tail of the sequence fits TRBJ2-7 better, so the J call may be wrong. CDR3 size: 15 residues. The germline gives CDR1 SGDLS, CDR2 YYNGEE. The CDR3 DNA reads TGTGCCAGCAGCGTAGCTGAGGGACCAATCTACGAGCAGTACTTC. It encodes CASSVAEGPIYEQYF.

This chain joins TRBV12-3 or TRBV12-4 and TRBJ2-2; 7 bases map to TRBD1. The CDR3 consists of 14 residues. With V trimmed by 7 bases and J by 2 bases, 4 bases remained unmatched. CDR3 region: CASTWDRNTGELFF. CDR3 coding DNA: TGTGCCAGCACCTGGGACAGAAACACCGGGGAGCTGTTTTTT.

This chain joins TRBV2 and TRBJ1-4; unclear D gene. V dropped 2 bases and J dropped 6 bases, with 10 bases sitting between them. Looked up from germline, CDR1 is SNHLY and CDR2 is FYNNEI. The CDR3 is 14 residues long. Here the CDR3 DNA reads TGTGCCAGCAGTGAATTTTTACAGTATGAAAAACTGTTTTTT. This translates into CASSEFLQYEKLFF.

This clonotype was recorded only once. The chain has TRBV3-1 and TRBJ2-7, with 10 bases aligning to TRBD2. CDR1 is LGHDT, CDR2 YNNKEL, per germline (reference sequence). The CDR3 consists of 13 residues. Trimming removed 6 bases from V and 5 bases from J; junction bases left unmatched: 4. The CDR3 nucleotides read TGTGCCAGCAGGCTAGCGGGAGTGAACGAGCAGTACTTC. Protein sequence: CASRLAGVNEQYF.

J is TRBJ1-5 and V is TRBV6-5; D gene uncertain. This CDR3 is built from 15 residues. V was pared by 2 bases and J by 0 bases, with 8 bases between. CDR1 and CDR2 (germline): MNHEY, SVGAGI. DNA for the CDR3: TGTGCCAGCAGTTACCATGGGAATAGCAATCAGCCCCAGCATTTT. This translates into CASSYHGNSNQPQHF.

The chain combines TRBV10-3 with TRBJ2-7; TRBD1 matches at 10 bases. From germline, CDR1 is ENHRY and CDR2 SYGVKD. V lost 6 bases, J lost 2 bases, and 4 bases stayed unmatched. This CDR3 region has 14 residues. The CDR3 reads CAIRPGTGAYEQYF. The CDR3 nucleotides read TGTGCCATCAGGCCCGGGACAGGGGCCTACGAGCAGTACTTC.

The chain has TRBV10-3 and TRBJ1-6, with D unresolved. Per germline, CDR1 ENHRY and CDR2 SYGVKD. The CDR3 consists of 14 residues. The V end lost 1 base, the J end lost 6 bases, and 7 bases lay between the germline ends. The CDR3 DNA reads TGTGCCATCAGTGAGTTACAGCTTAATTCACCCCTCCACTTT. It encodes CAISELQLNSPLHF.

This sequence joins TRBV28 and TRBJ2-7, with TRBD1 identical over 7 bases. The length of the CDR3 is 17 residues. J gave up 3 bases and V 0 bases, and 11 bases lay outside the gene matches. Per germline, CDR1 MDHEN and CDR2 SYDVKM. CDR3 in amino acids: CASSLWTGTTGLYEQYF. The CDR3 region has the DNA TGTGCCAGCAGTTTATGGACAGGGACCACCGGTCTCTACGAGCAGTACTTC.

The chain couples TRBV12-3 or TRBV12-4 to TRBJ2-5; possible D gene TRBD2, 6 bases. The CDR3 loop spans 15 amino acids. The V end lost 3 bases, the J end lost 2 bases, and 13 bases lay between the germline ends. CDR3: CASSFWGVGQETQYF. The CDR3 nucleotides are TGTGCCAGCAGTTTCTGGGGGGTGGGACAAGAGACCCAGTACTTC.

A few counts support this clonotype. V usage is TRBV5-1 and J usage is TRBJ2-5, with a weak D call TRBD1 (6 bases). The tail of the sequence fits TRBJ2-7 better, so the J call may be wrong. Germline V gives CDR1 SGHRS, CDR2 YFSETQ. The CDR3 spans 13 residues. The CDR3 DNA reads as TGCGCCAGCAGTCAGACAACAGGGTTCGAGCAGTACTTC. Its translation is CASSQTTGFEQYF.

About this clonotype itself: One junction end disagrees with the germline gene, perhaps due to a read error. The J gene is TRBJ2-7, the V gene TRBV4-1; D might be TRBD1 (6 bases). This CDR3 is 16 amino acids long. Germline assignment: CDR1 MGHRA and CDR2 YSYEKL. Written as DNA, the CDR3 is TGCGCCAGCAGCCAAGATCTTAGCAGGGGCGTCAACGAGCAGTCCTTC. It codes for CASSQDLSRGVNEQSF.

This clonotype was seen a few times. The chain joins TRBV10-3 to TRBJ2-3; 12 positions match TRBD2. The V and J ends lost 3 bases and 0 bases, in that order; junction bases with no gene match: 7. CDR3 length: 18 amino acids. The germline V gene has CDR1 ENHRY and CDR2 SYGVKD. The CDR3 DNA reads TGTGCCATCAGTGAAGGACTAGCGGGGAAAACTAGCACAGATACGCAGTATTTT. It specifies CAISEGLAGKTSTDTQYF.

This clonotype turned up a few times. The V and J genes are TRBV10-3 and TRBJ2-5; the D is unclear. Germline CDR1 is ENHRY and CDR2 is SYGVKD. This CDR3 is built from 16 residues. V gave up 0 bases and J gave up 5 bases, with 16 bases separating them. CDR3 region: CAISESLGKSTETQYF. In nucleotides, the CDR3 is TGTGCCATCAGTGAGTCGTTGGGCAAAAGCACCGAGACCCAGTACTTC.

The V call is TRBV20-1, the J call TRBJ2-5, with D perhaps being TRBD1 or TRBD2 (5 bases each). The CDR3 loop spans 15 amino acids. Trimming stripped 5 bases from V and 1 base from J, with 17 bases between. CDR1 is DFQATT and CDR2 is SNEGSKA in the germline V gene (reference sequence). The CDR3 protein is CSAGTGADLQETQYF. CDR3 in DNA: TGCAGTGCTGGAACCGGGGCAGACCTCCAAGAGACCCAGTACTTC.

This clonotype has more than one count but fewer than ten. The chain joins TRBV5-8 to TRBJ2-5; D is perhaps TRBD2 (5 bases). Gene TRBJ2-7 matches the end of the DNA better, so the J call may be wrong. CDR1 is SGHTS, CDR2 YDEGEE, per germline. The CDR3 consists of 14 residues. CDR3 coding DNA: TGTGCCAGCAGCTTCGGAGGACGGCAAGACGAGCAGTACTTC. It yields the protein CASSFGGRQDEQYF.